What follows describes a single T cell receptor (beta chain). Its antigen is not known. This entry belongs to a study of T cell responses to AZD1222 COVID-19 vaccine. Germline CDR1 and CDR2: MNHNY and SVGAGI (reference sequence). CDR3 size: 15 residues. V lost 2 bases to trimming and J lost 5 bases, with 15 bases between them. Whole-study results and caveats: Reportedly, close to half of spike-specific TCRs are directed against unmutated variant regions.

Produced via immunoSEQ multiplex PCR; TCRdb's table is partial and in-frame only. Of fewer than 120,000 clones listed, around nine tenths are singletons. The chain carries TRBV6-6 and TRBJ1-2, with D possibly being TRBD1 (5 bases). The specimen comprised peripheral blood, sampled 28 days after the second AZD1222 dose. This clonotype originated in an adult who received the AZD1222 COVID-19 vaccine. CDR3 nucleotides: TGTGCCAGCAGTTACGCCGTGGGGGTTGAGTATGGCTACACCTTC. This sequence encodes CASSYAVGVEYGYTF.